This TCR beta chain is from a study of blood T cell repertoires in COVID-19. Study-wide context: Both acute and convalescent COVID-19 samples were obtained from the United States, Italy and Spain. T cells, B-cell-depleted T cells, or PBMCs supplied cDNA or gDNA.

V was pared by 5 bases and J by 3 bases, with 10 bases between. The germline V gene has CDR1 SGHVS and CDR2 FQNEAQ. The CDR3 is 13 residues long. Assay: immunoSEQ multiplex PCR; the TCRdb copy retains only in-frame clones and omits some. The sample has 150,000 to 200,000 clones, 88% seen once; the top ten hold about a quarter. The source is a man in his 60s with acute or convalescent COVID-19. The chain employs TRBV7-8 and TRBJ2-5, with D maybe TRBD1 (6 bases). Sequencing input: peripheral blood. CDR3 nucleotides: TGTGCCAGCAGCCCCCGGACAGAAGAGACCCAGTACTTC. Amino acid sequence: CASSPRTEETQYF.